What follows is one T cell receptor beta chain and its context. The source of the sample is a study of cytomegalovirus exposure and HLA in healthy donors. Nominally healthy donors provided the samples, though records likely missed some immune exposures. J was trimmed by 0 bases and V by 5 bases; bases with no gene match: 5. CDR1 is MNHEY and CDR2 is SMNVEV in the germline V gene (reference sequence). There are 16 residues in the CDR3. Vbeta (60) and Jbeta (13) primers were used in the PCR. Assay used: immunoSEQ multiplex PCR; TCRdb lists only in-frame clones, some missing. Its clone listing holds about 160,000 clones.

V and J are TRBV27 and TRBJ2-1, with 9 positions matching TRBD2. What was sequenced was PBMCs. The receptor's source is a woman aged 55-69 years in good health and CMV-seronegative. The CDR3 region is CASSNLAGFSYNEQFF. In DNA form, the CDR3 reads TGTGCCAGCAGTAACCTAGCGGGGTTCTCCTACAATGAGCAGTTCTTC.